Listed below are T cell receptor beta chains from one sample, sequenced in a study of blood T cell repertoires in COVID-19. Clones were read by immunoSEQ multiplex PCR, and TCRdb kept only the in-frame ones, dropping some. The sample lists roughly 97,000 clones, 82% seen once, with roughly 5% in the top ten. The sample was peripheral blood. The receptor source for this set is a man aged 60 to 75 with acute or convalescent COVID-19. The CDR3 runs from the conserved cysteine through the conserved F or W. The order of the fields is V gene, J gene, CDR3 protein.

TRBV30	TRBJ1-5	CAWGRETGQPQHF
TRBV7-9	TRBJ2-1	CASSSRGGGSNEQFF
TRBV11-2	TRBJ1-1	CASSLTRQGVFRTEAFF
TRBV18	TRBJ2-7	CASSQGQSYEQYF
TRBV27	TRBJ1-6	CASSPRGPNSPLHF
TRBV28	TRBJ1-1	CASSSGQGNSEAFF
TRBV5-4	TRBJ1-5	CASSLYSEGNQPQHF
TRBV10-3	TRBJ1-2	CAITGAGAAGYTF
TRBV29-1	TRBJ1-1	CSVGRGPEAFF
TRBV9	TRBJ2-5	CASSVDDGVGGLQETQYF
TRBV19	TRBJ1-3	CASSVGQIRWSGNTIYF
TRBV14	TRBJ1-2	CASSQGVEPYGYTF
TRBV24-1	TRBJ2-1	CATSDAGTGKYNEQFF
TRBV3-1/TRBV3-2	TRBJ2-5	CASSQIYSGVRETQYF
TRBV7-3	TRBJ2-7	CASSLGRGTSYEQYF
TRBV2	TRBJ1-6	CASSDTYNSPLHF
TRBV7-2	TRBJ2-7	CASSLAPLAVPTYEQYF
TRBV27	TRBJ2-1	CASRRVAGGDYNEQFF
TRBV2	TRBJ1-5	CASSEEGVLSQPQHF
TRBV2	TRBJ1-1	CAINKNTEAFF
TRBV28	TRBJ2-1	CASSPQQFF
TRBV5-8	TRBJ2-7	CASRDPGTSGREQYF
TRBV27	TRBJ1-1	CASSPRGQVREAFF
TRBV7-9	TRBJ2-3	CASSFERDTQYF
TRBV5-8	TRBJ1-4	CASSLNGAGEEKLFF
TRBV19	TRBJ1-2	CASSFRQGGNGYTF
TRBV5-6	TRBJ1-2	CASSLAGGGPHGYTF
TRBV27	TRBJ1-2	CASSLVAGASGYTF
TRBV5-4	TRBJ2-5	CASSQTEETQYF
TRBV11-3	TRBJ1-1	CASSLRQAMNTEAFF
TRBV7-9	TRBJ2-1	CASSLNINEQFF
TRBV6-5	TRBJ2-7	CATRPGQGSYEQYF
TRBV28	TRBJ1-2	CASSLGPEVYGYTF
TRBV7-9	TRBJ2-3	CASSSLERGFTDTQYF
TRBV19	TRBJ1-4	CATRRGGKLFF
TRBV24-1	TRBJ2-3	CATGPGVSTDTQYF
TRBV4-2	TRBJ1-2	CASSQLNRGANYGYTF
TRBV5-6	TRBJ2-4	CASSSHGAKNIQYF
TRBV2	TRBJ1-5	CASRGGLDQPQHF
TRBV7-2	TRBJ2-2	CASSLAGDTGELFF
TRBV25-1	TRBJ1-1	CASSESKGRGTEAFF
TRBV14	TRBJ2-3	CASSQNGGMVADTQYF